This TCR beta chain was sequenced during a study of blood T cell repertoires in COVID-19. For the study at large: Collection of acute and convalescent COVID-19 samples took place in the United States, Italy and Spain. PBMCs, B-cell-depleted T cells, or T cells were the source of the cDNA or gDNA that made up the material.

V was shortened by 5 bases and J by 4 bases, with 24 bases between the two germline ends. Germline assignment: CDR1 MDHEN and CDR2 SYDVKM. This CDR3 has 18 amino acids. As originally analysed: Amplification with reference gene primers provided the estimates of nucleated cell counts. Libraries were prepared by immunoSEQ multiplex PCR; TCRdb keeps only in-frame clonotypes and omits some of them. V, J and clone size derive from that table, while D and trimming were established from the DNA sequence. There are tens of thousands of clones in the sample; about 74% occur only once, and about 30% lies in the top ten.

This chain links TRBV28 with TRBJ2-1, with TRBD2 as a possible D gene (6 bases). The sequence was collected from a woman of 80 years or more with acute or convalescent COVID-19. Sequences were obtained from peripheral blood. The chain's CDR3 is CASSATNGIGRAYNEQFF. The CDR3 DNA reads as TGTGCCAGCAGTGCCACCAATGGGATCGGGAGAGCTTACAATGAGCAGTTCTTC. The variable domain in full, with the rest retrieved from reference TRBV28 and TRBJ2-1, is DVKVTQSSRYLVKRTGEKVFLECVQDMDHENMFWYRQDPGLGLRLIYFSYDVKMKEKGDIPEGYSVSREKKERFSLILESASTNQTSMYLCASSATNGIGRAYNEQFFGPGTRLTVL.